These 13 T cell receptor beta chains were all obtained from the same sample, sequenced in a study of cytomegalovirus exposure and HLA in healthy donors (TCRdb year 2017). Receptor libraries were prepared by the immunoSEQ multiplex PCR assay. For the multiplex PCR, a mixture combining 60 forward primers for TCR Vbeta segments and 13 reverse primers for TCR Jbeta segments was used. The immuneACCESS repertoire file appears here via TCRdb, limited to in-frame rearrangements. These files lack a portion of the clones; in checked studies, under half of the deficit traces to unresolved V genes, and the cause of the others is not known. The table for this sample lists 100,000 or so clones; roughly four fifths of them were counted only once. The ten largest clones capture roughly 4.2% of the sample. Sequencing was performed on PBMCs. The receptor source for this set is a woman in her thirties or forties in good health and CMV-seropositive.

The V gene is TRBV19, the J gene TRBJ1-5, with 8 bases identical to TRBD1. The CDR3 is 16 residues long. Unmatched junction bases numbered 14, after V lost 7 bases and J lost 6 bases. Germline lookup yields CDR1 LNHDA and CDR2 SQIVND (reference sequence). The CDR3 nucleotides read TGTGCCAGTACCTCTATCGGGACAGGTTGGGGTCAGCCCCAGCATTTT. This translates into CASTSIGTGWGQPQHF.

The chain is built from TRBV27 and TRBJ2-2; 8 bases agree with TRBD1. The CDR3 length is 16 residues. CDR1 is MNHEY and CDR2 is SMNVEV in the germline V gene (reference sequence). Losses at the gene ends were 6 bases for V and 2 bases for J; bases not matched to a gene: 8. The CDR3 bases are TGTGCCAGCAGGGGGACAGGATCAGGAAACACCGGGGAGCTGTTTTTT. This encodes CASRGTGSGNTGELFF.

The chain combines TRBV7-8 with TRBJ2-7, with 9 bases aligning to TRBD1. J lost 0 bases, V lost 6 bases, and 6 bases had no gene match. Germline V gene data show CDR1 as SGHVS and CDR2 as FQNEAQ. This CDR3 spans 15 amino acids. CDR3 sequence: CASRLQGAGSYEQYF. CDR3 DNA sequence: TGTGCCAGCAGGTTACAGGGGGCGGGCTCCTACGAGCAGTACTTC.

The chain recombines TRBV27 with TRBJ1-1, with D possibly TRBD1 on 6 matching bases. Germline V CDR1 and CDR2: MNHEY, SMNVEV (reference sequence). CDR3 length: 17 amino acids. Trimming stripped 4 bases from V and 0 bases from J, with 18 bases between. This CDR3 reads CASSSLFGGALNTEAFF. The CDR3, as DNA: TGTGCCAGCAGTTCCCTCTTTGGGGGGGCCCTGAACACTGAAGCTTTCTTT.

The chain uses TRBV7-2 and TRBJ2-5; D is unresolved. Germline CDR1 is SGHTA and CDR2 is FQGNSA. V lost 1 base and J 5 bases, leaving 14 bases between the germline ends. CDR3 size: 15 residues. The CDR3 sequence: CASSLGAGPTETQYF. DNA for the CDR3: TGTGCCAGCAGCTTAGGAGCAGGTCCCACGGAGACCCAGTACTTC.

The V gene is TRBV29-1, the J gene TRBJ2-2; 8 bases agree with TRBD2. This CDR3 is built from 14 residues. V was pared by 5 bases and J by 6 bases, with 8 bases of the junction left unmatched. CDR1 SQVTM and CDR2 ANQGSEA come from the germline V gene. CDR3 residues: CSVRGREAPGELFF. The DNA of the CDR3 is TGCAGCGTTCGTGGGCGGGAGGCCCCCGGGGAGCTGTTTTTT.

The chain recombines TRBV9 with TRBJ2-1; TRBD2 matches at 11 bases. The CDR3 sequence is 16 residues long. Per the germline V gene, CDR1 is SGDLS and CDR2 is YYNGEE. V lost 0 bases, J lost 5 bases, and 4 bases stayed unmatched. CDR3: CASSVAELAGDNEQFF. The DNA of the CDR3 is TGTGCCAGCAGCGTAGCTGAACTAGCGGGAGACAATGAGCAGTTCTTC.

The chain is built from TRBV27 and TRBJ2-3; 7 bases line up with TRBD2. The V segment lost 7 bases and the J segment 4 bases; nucleotides outside the gene matches: 11. The CDR3 extends over 15 amino acids. CDR1 MNHEY and CDR2 SMNVEV come from the germline V gene (reference sequence). The CDR3 bases are TGTGCCAGCACCTCCTGGGGGGGGAGCGCAGATACGCAGTATTTT. It codes for CASTSWGGSADTQYF.

The chain couples TRBV4-1 to TRBJ1-6; 8 nucleotides align to TRBD1. This CDR3 region has 13 residues. Unmatched junction bases numbered 3, after V lost 4 bases and J lost 10 bases. Germline values: CDR1 MGHRA, CDR2 YSYEKL. The chain's CDR3 is CASSLQGASPLHF. Written as DNA, the CDR3 is TGCGCCAGCAGCCTTCAGGGGGCCTCACCCCTCCACTTT.

Details on this clone: A read error may account for a junction end that differs from germline. The chain recombines TRBV7-9 with TRBJ2-2; TRBD2 matches 7 bases. This CDR3 is 18 amino acids long. Germline assignment: CDR1 SEHNR and CDR2 FQNEAQ (reference sequence). CDR3 sequence: CSSSTRGGPKRDTGELFF. The CDR3 DNA follows: TGTTCCAGCAGTACCCGCGGGGGACCCAAGAGGGACACCGGGGAGCTGTTTTTT. The full variable domain, with the rest looked up from reference TRBV7-9 and TRBJ2-2, is DTGVSQNPRHKITKRGQNVTFRCDPISEHNRLYWYRQTLGQGPEFLTYFQNEAQLEKSRLLSDRFSAERPKGSFSTLEIQRTEQGDSAMYLCSSSTRGGPKRDTGELFFGEGSRLTVL.

The chain uses TRBV19 and TRBJ2-1; possible D gene TRBD1, 5 bases. The CDR3 is made up of 14 amino acids. The ends were cut back, 7 bases at V and 7 bases at J, with 17 bases in the middle. The germline gives CDR1 LNHDA, CDR2 SQIVND (reference sequence). Here the CDR3 DNA reads TGTGCCAGTAAGGTGGCAGGGCTTGGGAATGAGCAGTTCTTC. Amino acids: CASKVAGLGNEQFF.

A single count supports this clone. This chain uses TRBV10-3 with TRBJ1-5; D not certain. Germline loops: CDR1 ENHRY, CDR2 SYGVKD. The CDR3 consists of 14 residues. V was cut by 2 bases and J by 3 bases, with 8 bases left in between. The CDR3 nucleotides read TGTGCCATCAGTGAGGTGAGTTCCAATCAGCCCCAGCATTTT. It translates to CAISEVSSNQPQHF.

The chain has TRBV11-3 and TRBJ1-2; no clear D gene. Trimming took 1 base from V and 3 from J, leaving 9 bases between them. Germline CDR1 is SGHNT and CDR2 is YENEEA. CDR3 length: 14 residues. The CDR3 sequence: CASSLGTVDYGYTF. DNA for the CDR3: TGTGCCAGCAGCTTAGGTACGGTAGACTATGGCTACACCTTC.